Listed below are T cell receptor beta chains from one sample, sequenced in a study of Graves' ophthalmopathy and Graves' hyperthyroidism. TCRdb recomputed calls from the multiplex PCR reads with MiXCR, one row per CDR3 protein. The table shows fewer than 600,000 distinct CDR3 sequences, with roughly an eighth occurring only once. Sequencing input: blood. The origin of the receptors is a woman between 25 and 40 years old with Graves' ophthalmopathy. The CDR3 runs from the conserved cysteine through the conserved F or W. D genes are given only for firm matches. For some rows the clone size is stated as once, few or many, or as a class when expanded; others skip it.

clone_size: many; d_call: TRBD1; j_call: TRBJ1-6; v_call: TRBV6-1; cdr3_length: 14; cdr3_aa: CASRATGDNSPLHF; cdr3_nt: TGTGCCAGCAGAGCCACAGGGGATAATTCACCCCTCCACTTT
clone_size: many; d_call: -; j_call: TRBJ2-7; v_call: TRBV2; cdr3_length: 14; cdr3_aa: CASSELEVSYEQYF; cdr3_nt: TGTGCCAGCAGTGAATTGGAGGTCTCCTACGAGCAGTACTTC
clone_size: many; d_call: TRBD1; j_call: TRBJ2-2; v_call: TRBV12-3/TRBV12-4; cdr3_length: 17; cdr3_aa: CASSHPSGQGNTGELFF; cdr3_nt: TGTGCCAGCAGCCACCCGTCGGGACAGGGTAACACCGGGGAGCTGTTTTTT
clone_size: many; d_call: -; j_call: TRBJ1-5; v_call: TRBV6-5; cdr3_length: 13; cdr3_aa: CASSSQDRQPQHF; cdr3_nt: TGTGCCAGCAGTTCCCAGGATAGGCAGCCCCAGCATTTT
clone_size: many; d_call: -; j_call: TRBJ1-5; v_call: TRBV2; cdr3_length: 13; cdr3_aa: CASNLAGLQPQHF; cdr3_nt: TGTGCCAGCAACCTTGCGGGGCTTCAGCCCCAGCATTTT
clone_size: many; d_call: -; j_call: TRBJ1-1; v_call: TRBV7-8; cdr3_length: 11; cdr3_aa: CASSPLGEAFF; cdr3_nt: TGTGCCAGCAGCCCTCTAGGTGAAGCTTTCTTT
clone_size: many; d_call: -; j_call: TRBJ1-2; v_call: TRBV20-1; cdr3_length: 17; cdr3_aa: CSARDPQSRGGNYGYTF; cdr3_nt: TGCAGTGCTAGAGATCCCCAGAGCAGGGGAGGAAACTATGGCTACACCTTC
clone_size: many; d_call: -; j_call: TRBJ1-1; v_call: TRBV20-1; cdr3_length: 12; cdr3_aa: CSARGANTEAFF; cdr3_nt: TGCAGTGCTAGAGGCGCGAACACTGAAGCTTTCTTT
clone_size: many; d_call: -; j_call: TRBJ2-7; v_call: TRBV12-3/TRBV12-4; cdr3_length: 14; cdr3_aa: CASSLQDVAYEQYF; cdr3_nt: TGTGCCAGCAGTCTCCAGGACGTAGCCTACGAGCAGTACTTC
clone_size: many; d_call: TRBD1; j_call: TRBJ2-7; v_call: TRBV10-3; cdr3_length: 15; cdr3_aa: CATTVGTGAPYEQYF; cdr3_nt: TGTGCCACCACAGTGGGGACAGGGGCTCCCTACGAGCAGTACTTC
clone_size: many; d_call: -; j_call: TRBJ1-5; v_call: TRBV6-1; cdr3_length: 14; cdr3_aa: CASSQNRGNQPQHF; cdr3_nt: TGTGCCAGCAGTCAGAATAGAGGCAATCAGCCCCAGCATTTT
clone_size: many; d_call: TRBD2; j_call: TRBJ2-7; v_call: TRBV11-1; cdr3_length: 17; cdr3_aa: CASSLNSQRGNSYEQYF; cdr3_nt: TGTGCCAGCAGCTTAAATTCCCAGCGGGGGAACTCCTACGAGCAGTACTTC
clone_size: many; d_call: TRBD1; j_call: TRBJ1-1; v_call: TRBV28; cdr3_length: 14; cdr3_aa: CASRPDRGLTEAFF; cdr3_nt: TGTGCCAGCAGGCCGGACAGGGGGCTTACTGAAGCTTTCTTT
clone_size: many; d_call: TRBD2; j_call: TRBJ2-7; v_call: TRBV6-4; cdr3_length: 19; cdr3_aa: CASRNTDGMEASGNYEQYF; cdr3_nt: TGTGCCAGCAGAAATACGGACGGGATGGAGGCTAGCGGAAACTACGAGCAGTACTTC
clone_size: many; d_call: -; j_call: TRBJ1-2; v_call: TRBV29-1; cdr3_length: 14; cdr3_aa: CSAGPGAGGYGYTF; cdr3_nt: TGCAGCGCCGGACCAGGGGCTGGGGGGTATGGCTACACCTTC
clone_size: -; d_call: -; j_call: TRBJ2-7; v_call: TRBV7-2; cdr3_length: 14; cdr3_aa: CASSFGREAYEQYF; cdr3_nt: TGTGCCAGCAGCTTTGGGCGGGAAGCCTACGAGCAGTACTTC
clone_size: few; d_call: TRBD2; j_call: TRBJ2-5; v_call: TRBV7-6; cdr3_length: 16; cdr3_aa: CASSLGGTNGGETQYF; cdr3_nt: TGTGCCAGCAGCTTAGGGGGGACTAATGGCGGAGAGACCCAGTACTTC
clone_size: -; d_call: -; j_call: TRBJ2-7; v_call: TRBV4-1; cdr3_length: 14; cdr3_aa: CASSQEGRDYEQYF; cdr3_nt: TGCGCCAGCAGCCAAGAGGGACGAGACTACGAGCAGTACTTC
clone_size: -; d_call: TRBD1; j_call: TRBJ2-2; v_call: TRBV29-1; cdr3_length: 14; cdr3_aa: CSVTGTATTGELFF; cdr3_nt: TGCAGCGTTACGGGGACAGCTACCACCGGGGAGCTGTTTTTT
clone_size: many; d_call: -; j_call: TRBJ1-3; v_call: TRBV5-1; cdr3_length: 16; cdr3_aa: CASTRRGSSSGNTIYF; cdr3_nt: TGCGCCAGCACCAGGCGGGGATCTAGCTCTGGAAACACCATATATTTT
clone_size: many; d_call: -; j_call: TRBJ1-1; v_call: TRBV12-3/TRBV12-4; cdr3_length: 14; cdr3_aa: CASSFGPGAFEAFF; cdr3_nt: TGTGCCAGCAGTTTTGGGCCCGGGGCATTTGAAGCTTTCTTT
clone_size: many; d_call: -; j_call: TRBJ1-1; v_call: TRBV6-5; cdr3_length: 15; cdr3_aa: CASSYGGTGNTEAFF; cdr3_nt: TGTGCCAGCAGTTACGGGGGTACTGGGAACACTGAAGCTTTCTTT
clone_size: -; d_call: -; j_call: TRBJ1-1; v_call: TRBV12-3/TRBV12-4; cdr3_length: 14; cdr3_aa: CASSLVGQPVEAFF; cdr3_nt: TGTGCCAGCAGTTTAGTGGGACAACCGGTTGAAGCTTTCTTT
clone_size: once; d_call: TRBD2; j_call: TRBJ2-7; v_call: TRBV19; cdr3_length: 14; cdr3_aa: CASQHSRGAYEQYF; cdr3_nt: TGTGCCAGCCAACATTCGCGGGGGGCCTACGAGCAGTACTTC
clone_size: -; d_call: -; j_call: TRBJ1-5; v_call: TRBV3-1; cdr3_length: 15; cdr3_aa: CASSQGGPSNQPQHF; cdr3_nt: TGTGCCAGCAGCCAAGGGGGACCTAGCAATCAGCCCCAGCATTTT
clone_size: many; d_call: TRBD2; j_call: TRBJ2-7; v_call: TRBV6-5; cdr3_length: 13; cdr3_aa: CASGPGLAREQYF; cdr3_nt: TGTGCCAGCGGGCCGGGACTAGCTCGCGAGCAGTACTTC
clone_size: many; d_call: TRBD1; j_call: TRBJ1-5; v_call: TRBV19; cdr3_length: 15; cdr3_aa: CASSKKDRGNQPQHF; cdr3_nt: TGTGCCAGTAGTAAAAAGGACAGGGGTAATCAGCCCCAGCATTTT
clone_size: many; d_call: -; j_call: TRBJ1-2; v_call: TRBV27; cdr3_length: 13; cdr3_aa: CASSVRQNYGYTF; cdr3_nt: TGTGCCAGCAGTGTCCGACAAAACTATGGCTACACCTTC
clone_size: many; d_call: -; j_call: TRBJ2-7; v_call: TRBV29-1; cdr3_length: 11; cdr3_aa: CSVETAYEQYF; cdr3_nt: TGCAGCGTTGAAACAGCCTACGAGCAGTACTTC
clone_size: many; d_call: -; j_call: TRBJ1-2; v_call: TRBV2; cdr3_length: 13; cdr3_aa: CASSEVLLYGYTF; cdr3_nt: TGTGCCAGCAGTGAGGTATTGCTCTATGGCTACACCTTC
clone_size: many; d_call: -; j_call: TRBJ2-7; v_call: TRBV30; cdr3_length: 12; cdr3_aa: CAWSVRSWVQYF; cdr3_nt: TGTGCCTGGAGTGTACGGTCGTGGGTGCAGTACTTC
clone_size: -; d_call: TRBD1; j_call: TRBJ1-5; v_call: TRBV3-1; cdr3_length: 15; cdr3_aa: CASSQDTGVYQPQHF; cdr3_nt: TGTGCCAGCAGCCAAGATACAGGGGTTTATCAGCCCCAGCATTTT
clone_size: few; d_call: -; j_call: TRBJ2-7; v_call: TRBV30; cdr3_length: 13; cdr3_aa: CAWSWVLANEQYF; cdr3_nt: TGTGCCTGGAGTTGGGTACTAGCAAACGAGCAGTACTTC
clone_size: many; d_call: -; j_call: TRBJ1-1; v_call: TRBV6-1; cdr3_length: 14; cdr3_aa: CASSERDTNTEAFF; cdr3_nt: TGTGCCAGCAGTGAAAGGGACACGAACACTGAAGCTTTCTTT
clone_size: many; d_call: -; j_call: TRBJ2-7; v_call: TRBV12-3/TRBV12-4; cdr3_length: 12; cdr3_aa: CASSWGSYEQYF; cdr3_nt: TGTGCCAGCAGTTGGGGAAGCTACGAGCAGTACTTC
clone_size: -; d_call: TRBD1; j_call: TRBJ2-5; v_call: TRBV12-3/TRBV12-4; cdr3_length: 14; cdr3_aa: CASGGTGDTETQYF; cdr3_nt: TGTGCCAGCGGGGGGACAGGTGACACGGAGACCCAGTACTTC
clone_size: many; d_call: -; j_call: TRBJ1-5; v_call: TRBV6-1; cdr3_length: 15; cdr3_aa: CASSEDISSNQPQHF; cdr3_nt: TGTGCCAGCAGTGAAGATATAAGTAGCAATCAGCCCCAGCATTTT
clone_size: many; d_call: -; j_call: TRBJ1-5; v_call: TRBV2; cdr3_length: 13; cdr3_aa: CASSENSYQPQHF; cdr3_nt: TGTGCCAGCAGCGAAAACAGTTATCAGCCCCAGCATTTT
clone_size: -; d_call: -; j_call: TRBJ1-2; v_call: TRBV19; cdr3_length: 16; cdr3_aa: CASTAAEDLRFYGYTF; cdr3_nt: TGTGCCAGTACCGCGGCCGAGGACTTGAGGTTCTATGGCTACACCTTC
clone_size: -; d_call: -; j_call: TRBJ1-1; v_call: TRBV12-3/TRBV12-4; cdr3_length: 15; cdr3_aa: CASSRLGRANTEAFF; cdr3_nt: TGTGCCAGCAGTCGTCTCGGCAGGGCGAACACTGAAGCTTTCTTT
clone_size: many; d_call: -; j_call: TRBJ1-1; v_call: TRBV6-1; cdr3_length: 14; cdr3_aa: CASSEEGANTEAFF; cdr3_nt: TGTGCCAGCAGTGAAGAAGGAGCAAACACTGAAGCTTTCTTT
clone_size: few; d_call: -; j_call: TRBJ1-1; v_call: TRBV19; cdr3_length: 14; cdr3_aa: CASSEGSPNTEAFF; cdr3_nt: TGTGCCAGTAGTGAAGGCAGCCCAAACACTGAAGCTTTCTTT
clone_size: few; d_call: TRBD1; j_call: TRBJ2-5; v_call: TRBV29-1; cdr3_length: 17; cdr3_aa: CSVEEIIDRAPQETQYF; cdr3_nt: TGCAGCGTTGAAGAGATAATCGACAGGGCCCCCCAAGAGACCCAGTACTTC
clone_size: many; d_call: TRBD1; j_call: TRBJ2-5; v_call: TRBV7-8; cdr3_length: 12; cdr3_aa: CASNRGQETQYF; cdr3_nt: TGTGCCAGTAACAGGGGCCAAGAGACCCAGTACTTC
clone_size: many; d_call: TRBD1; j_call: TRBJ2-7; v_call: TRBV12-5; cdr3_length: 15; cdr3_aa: CASNRGHTLPYEQYF; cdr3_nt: TGTGCTTCAAACAGGGGACATACCCTACCATACGAGCAGTACTTC
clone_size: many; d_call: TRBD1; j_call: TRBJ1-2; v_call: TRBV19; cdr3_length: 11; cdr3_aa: CASKTLGGQTF; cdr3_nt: TGTGCCAGTAAAACCTTAGGGGGACAGACCTTC
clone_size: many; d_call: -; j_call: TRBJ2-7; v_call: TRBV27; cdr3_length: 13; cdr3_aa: CASSTSSGYEQYF; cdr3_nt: TGTGCCAGCAGTACCTCTTCCGGGTACGAGCAGTACTTC
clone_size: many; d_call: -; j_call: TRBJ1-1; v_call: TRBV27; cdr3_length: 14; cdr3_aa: CASSLEYGNTEAFF; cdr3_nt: TGTGCCAGCAGTTTGGAATACGGGAACACTGAAGCTTTCTTT
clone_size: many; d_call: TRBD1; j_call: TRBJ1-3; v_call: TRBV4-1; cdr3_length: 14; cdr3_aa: CASSPGQGWNTIYF; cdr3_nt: TGCGCCAGCAGCCCGGGACAGGGGTGGAACACCATATATTTT